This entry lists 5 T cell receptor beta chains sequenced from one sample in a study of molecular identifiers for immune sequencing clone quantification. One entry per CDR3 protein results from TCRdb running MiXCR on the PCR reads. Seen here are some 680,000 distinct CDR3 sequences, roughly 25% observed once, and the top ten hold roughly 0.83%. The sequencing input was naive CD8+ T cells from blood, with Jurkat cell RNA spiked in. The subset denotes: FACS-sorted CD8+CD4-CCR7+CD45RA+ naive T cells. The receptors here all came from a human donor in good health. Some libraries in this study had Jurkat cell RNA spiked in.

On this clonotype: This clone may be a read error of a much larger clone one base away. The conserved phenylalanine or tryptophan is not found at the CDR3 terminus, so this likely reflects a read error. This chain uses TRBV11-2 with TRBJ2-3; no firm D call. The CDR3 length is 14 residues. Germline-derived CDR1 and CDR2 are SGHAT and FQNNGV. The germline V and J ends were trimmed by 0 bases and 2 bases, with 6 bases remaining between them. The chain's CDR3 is CASSLEHATDTQYL. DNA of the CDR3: TGTGCCAGCAGCTTAGAGCATGCCACAGATACGCAGTATTTG.

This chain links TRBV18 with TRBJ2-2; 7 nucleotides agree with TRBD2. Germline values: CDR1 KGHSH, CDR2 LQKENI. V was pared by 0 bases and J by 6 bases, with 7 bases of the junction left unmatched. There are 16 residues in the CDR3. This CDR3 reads CASSPPTSSTSGELFF. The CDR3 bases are TGTGCCAGCTCACCACCGACTAGCAGCACGTCCGGGGAGCTGTTTTTT.

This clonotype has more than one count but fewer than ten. CDR3 in amino acids: CASNLRDSLYGYTF. The CDR3 DNA reads TGTGCCAGCAACCTCCGGGACAGCCTCTATGGCTACACCTTC. The chain joins TRBV13 to TRBJ1-2; 7 bases line up with TRBD1. The CDR3 has 14 amino acids. Germline V gene sequence: CDR1 PRHDT, CDR2 FYEKMQ (reference sequence). J lost 4 bases, V lost 7 bases, and 9 bases had no gene match.

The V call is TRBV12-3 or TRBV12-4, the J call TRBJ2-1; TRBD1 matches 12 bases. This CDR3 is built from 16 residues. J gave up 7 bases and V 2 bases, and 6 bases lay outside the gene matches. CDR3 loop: CASSLPRDRGRNEQFF. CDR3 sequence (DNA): TGTGCCAGCAGTTTACCCCGGGACAGGGGGCGTAATGAGCAGTTCTTC.

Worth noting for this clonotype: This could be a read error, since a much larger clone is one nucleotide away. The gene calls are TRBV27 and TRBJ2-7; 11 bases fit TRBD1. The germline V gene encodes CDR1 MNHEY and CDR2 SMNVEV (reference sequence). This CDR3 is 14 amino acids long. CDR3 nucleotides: TGTGCCGGCAGTTGGACAGGGGGCCACCACGAGCAGTACTTC. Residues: CAGSWTGGHHEQYF.